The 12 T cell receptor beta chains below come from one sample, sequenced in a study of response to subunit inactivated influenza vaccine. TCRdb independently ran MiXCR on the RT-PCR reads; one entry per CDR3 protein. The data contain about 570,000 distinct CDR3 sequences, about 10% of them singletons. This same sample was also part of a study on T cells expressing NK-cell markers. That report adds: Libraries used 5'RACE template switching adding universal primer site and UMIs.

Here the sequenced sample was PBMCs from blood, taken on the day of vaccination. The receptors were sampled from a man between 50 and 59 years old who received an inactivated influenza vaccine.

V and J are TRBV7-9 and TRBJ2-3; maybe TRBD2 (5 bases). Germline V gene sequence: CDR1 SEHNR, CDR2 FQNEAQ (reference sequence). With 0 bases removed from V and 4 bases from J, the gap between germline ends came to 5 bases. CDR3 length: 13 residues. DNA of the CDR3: TGTGCCAGCAGCTTAGCTAGCGCAGATACGCAGTATTTT. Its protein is CASSLASADTQYF.

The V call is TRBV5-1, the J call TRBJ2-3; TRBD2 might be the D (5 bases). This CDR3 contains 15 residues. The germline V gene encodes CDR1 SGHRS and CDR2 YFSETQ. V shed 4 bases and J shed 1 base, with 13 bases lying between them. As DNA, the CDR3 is TGCGCCAGCAGCGTCCTTACTAGACGCACAGATACGCAGTATTTT. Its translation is CASSVLTRRTDTQYF.

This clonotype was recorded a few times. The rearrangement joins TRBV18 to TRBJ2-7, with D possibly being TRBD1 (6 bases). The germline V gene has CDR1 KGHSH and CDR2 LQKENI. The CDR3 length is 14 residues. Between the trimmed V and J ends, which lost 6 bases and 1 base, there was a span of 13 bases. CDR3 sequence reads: CASSPGQKSYEQYF. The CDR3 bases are TGTGCCAGCTCCCCGGGACAAAAGTCCTACGAGCAGTACTTC.

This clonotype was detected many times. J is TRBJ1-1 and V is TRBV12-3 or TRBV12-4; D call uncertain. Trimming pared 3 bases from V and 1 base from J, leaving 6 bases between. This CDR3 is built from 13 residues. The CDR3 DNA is TGTGCCAGCAGTTTGTTTTCGAACACTGAAGCTTTCTTT. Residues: CASSLFSNTEAFF.

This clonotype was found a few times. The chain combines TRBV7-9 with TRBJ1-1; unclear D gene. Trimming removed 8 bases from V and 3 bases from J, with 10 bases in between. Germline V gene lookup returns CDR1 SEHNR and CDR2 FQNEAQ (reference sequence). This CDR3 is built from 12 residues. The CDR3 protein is CASQEWDTEAFF. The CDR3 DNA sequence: TGTGCCAGCCAGGAATGGGACACTGAAGCTTTCTTT. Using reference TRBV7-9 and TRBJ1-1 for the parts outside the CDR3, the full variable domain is DTGVSQNPRHKITKRGQNVTFRCDPISEHNRLYWYRQTLGQGPEFLTYFQNEAQLEKSRLLSDRFSAERPKGSFSTLEIQRTEQGDSAMYLCASQEWDTEAFFGQGTRLTVV.

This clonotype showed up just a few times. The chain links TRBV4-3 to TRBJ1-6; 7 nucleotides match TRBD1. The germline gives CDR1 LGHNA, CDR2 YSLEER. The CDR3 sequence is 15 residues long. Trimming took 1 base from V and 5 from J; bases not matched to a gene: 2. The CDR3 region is CASSQGGTDNSPLHF. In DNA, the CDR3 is TGCGCCAGCAGCCAAGGTGGGACAGATAATTCACCCCTCCACTTT.

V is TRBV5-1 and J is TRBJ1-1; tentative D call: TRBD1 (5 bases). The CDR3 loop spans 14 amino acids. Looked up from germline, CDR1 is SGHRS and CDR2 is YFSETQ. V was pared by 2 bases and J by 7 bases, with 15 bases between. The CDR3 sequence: CASSFQSGTFEAFF. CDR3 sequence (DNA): TGCGCCAGCAGCTTCCAATCCGGGACCTTTGAAGCTTTCTTT.

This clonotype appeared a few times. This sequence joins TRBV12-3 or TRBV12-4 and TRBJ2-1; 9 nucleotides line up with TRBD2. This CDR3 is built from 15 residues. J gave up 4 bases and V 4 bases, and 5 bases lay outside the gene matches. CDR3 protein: CASSYSGGYYNEQFF. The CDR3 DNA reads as TGTGCCAGCAGTTATAGCGGGGGCTATTACAATGAGCAGTTCTTC.

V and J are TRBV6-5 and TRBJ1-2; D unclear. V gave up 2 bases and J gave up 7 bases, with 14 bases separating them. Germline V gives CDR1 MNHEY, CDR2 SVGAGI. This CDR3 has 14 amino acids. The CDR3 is CASSYTAAAGGYTF. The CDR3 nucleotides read TGTGCCAGCAGTTACACAGCGGCCGCTGGTGGCTACACCTTC.

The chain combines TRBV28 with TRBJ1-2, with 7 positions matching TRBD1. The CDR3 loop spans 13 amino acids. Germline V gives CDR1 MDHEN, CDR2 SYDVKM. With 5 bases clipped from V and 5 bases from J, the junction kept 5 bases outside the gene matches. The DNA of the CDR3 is TGTGCCAGCAGTCCCACCAGGGGGTATGGCTACACCTTC. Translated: CASSPTRGYGYTF.

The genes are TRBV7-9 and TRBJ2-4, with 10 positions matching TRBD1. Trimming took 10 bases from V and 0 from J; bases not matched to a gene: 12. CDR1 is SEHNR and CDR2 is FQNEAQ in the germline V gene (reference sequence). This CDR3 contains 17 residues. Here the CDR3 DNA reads TGTGCCATCCGGGACAGGGGCAGTCATTTAGCCAAAAACATTCAGTACTTC. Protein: CAIRDRGSHLAKNIQYF.

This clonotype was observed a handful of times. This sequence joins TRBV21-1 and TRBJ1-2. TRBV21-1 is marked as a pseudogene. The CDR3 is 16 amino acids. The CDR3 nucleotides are TGTGCCAGCAGCAAAGTGGCCAGACCCTCTTACTATGGCTACACCTTC. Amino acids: CASSKVARPSYYGYTF.